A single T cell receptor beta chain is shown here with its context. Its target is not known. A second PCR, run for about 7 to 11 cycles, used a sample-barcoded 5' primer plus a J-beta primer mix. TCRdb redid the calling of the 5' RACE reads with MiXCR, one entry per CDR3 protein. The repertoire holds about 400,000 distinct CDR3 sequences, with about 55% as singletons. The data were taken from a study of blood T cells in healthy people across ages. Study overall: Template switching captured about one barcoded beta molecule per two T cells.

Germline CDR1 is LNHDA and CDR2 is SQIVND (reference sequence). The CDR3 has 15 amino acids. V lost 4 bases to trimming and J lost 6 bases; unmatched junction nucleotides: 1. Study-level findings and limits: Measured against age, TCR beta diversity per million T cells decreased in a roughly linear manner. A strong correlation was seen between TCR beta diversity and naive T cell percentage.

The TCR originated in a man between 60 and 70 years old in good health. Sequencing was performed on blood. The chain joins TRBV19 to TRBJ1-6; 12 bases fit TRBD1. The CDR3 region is CASSRGQGANSPLHF. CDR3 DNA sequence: TGTGCCAGTAGTAGGGGACAGGGGGCTAATTCACCCCTCCACTTT.